This TCR beta chain was sequenced in a study of OX40 agonist ivuxolimab in advanced cancers. Study background: An agonistic anti-OX40 (CD134) antibody, ivuxolimab, was used to treat the patients. Whole-study results and caveats: CD8+ T cells (on average) carried more expanded clones than CD4+ T cells.

Germline V gene lookup returns CDR1 SQVTM and CDR2 ANQGSEA. This CDR3 is built from 11 residues. This clone appeared once. Its antigen is unidentified. Data came from immunoSEQ multiplex PCR; TCRdb stores just in-frame clones and leaves some out. Of around 35,000 clones listed, roughly nine tenths are singletons. Sequencing used CD4+ or CD8+ T cells sorted from blood, obtained in a trial of the OX40 agonist ivuxolimab. The sequence was collected from an adult with an advanced solid tumor such as melanoma, head and neck, liver or kidney cancer. This chain joins TRBV29-1 and TRBJ2-7; D might be TRBD1 (5 bases). CDR3 loop: CRGASSYEQYF. The CDR3 DNA reads TGCAGAGGGGCTAGCTCCTACGAGCAGTACTTC.